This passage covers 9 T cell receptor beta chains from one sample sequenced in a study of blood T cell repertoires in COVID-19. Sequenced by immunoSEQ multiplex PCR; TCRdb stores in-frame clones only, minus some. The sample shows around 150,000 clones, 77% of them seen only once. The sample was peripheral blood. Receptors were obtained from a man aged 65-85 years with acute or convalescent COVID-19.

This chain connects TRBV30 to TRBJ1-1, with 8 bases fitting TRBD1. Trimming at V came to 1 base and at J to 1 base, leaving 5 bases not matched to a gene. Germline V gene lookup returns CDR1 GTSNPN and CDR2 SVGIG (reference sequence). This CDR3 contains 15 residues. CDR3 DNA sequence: TGTGCCTGGAGTGGAAGGGACAGGAAGAACACTGAAGCTTTCTTT. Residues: CAWSGRDRKNTEAFF.

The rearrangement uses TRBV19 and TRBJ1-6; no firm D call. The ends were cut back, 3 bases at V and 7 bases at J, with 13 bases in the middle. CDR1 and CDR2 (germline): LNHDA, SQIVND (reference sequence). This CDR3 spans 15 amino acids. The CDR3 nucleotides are TGTGCCAGTAGTATCCCGGGAATGCCAAATTCACCCCTCCACTTT. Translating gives CASSIPGMPNSPLHF.

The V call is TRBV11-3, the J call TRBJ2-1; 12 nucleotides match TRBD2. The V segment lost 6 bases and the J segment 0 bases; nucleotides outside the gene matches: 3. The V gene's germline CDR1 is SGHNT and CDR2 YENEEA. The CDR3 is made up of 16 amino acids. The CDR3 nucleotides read TGTGCCAGCAGGCAGACTAGCGGGAGCTCCTACAATGAGCAGTTCTTC. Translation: CASRQTSGSSYNEQFF.

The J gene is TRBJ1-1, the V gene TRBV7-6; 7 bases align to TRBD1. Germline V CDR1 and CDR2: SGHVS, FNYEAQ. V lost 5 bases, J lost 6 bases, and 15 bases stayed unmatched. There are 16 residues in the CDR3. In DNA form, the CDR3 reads TGTGCCAGCAGCCATGTCCAGGGGGAATGGTCTCCTGAAGCTTTCTTT. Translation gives CASSHVQGEWSPEAFF.

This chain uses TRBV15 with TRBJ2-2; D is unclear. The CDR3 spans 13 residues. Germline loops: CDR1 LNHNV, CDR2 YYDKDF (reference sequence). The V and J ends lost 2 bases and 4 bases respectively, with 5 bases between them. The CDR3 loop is CATSRLGTGELFF. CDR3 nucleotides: TGTGCCACCAGCAGACTAGGCACCGGGGAGCTGTTTTTT.

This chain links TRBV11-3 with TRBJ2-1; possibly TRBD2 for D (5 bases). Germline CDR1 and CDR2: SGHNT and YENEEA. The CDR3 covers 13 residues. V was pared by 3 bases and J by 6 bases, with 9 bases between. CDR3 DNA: TGTGCCAGCAGCTTCGGCGGACTCAATGAGCAGTTCTTC. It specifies CASSFGGLNEQFF.

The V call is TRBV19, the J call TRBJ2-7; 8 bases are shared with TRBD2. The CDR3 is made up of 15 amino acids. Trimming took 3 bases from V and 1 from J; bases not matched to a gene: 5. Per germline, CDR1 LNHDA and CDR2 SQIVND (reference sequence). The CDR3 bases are TGTGCCAGTAGTATCTTACCGGGAGGGTCCTACGAGCAGTACTTC. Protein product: CASSILPGGSYEQYF.

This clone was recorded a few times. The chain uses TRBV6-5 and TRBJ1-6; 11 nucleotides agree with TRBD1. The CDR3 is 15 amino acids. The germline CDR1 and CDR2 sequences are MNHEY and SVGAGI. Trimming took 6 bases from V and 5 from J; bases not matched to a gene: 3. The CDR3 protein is CASRRDRGDNSPLHF. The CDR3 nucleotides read TGTGCCAGCAGAAGGGACAGGGGGGATAATTCACCCCTCCACTTT.

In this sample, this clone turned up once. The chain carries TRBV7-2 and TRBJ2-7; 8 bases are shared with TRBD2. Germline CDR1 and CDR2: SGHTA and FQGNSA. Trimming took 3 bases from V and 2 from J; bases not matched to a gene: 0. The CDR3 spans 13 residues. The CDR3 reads CASSLGLAYEQYF. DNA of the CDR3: TGTGCCAGCAGCTTGGGACTAGCCTACGAGCAGTACTTC.